The 17 T cell receptor beta chains below were found in one sample sequenced in a study of regulatory T cells in long-lasting Graves disease. Time point specified: newly diagnosed GD, antithyroid drugs for less than 3 months. RNA isolated from PBMCs was used to make the TCR library. Sequencing libraries for TCR beta were prepared with iRepertoire HTBI primers and Arm-PCR of CDR3 regions. One entry per CDR3 protein results from TCRdb running MiXCR on the multiplex PCR reads. The table includes around 400,000 distinct CDR3 sequences, 10% to 15% detected once. The same data also went into a second study, on T cells in Graves' hyperthyroidism and ophthalmopathy.

Sample: peripheral blood mononuclear cells (PBMCs), taken at new diagnosis, from a patient treated with antithyroid drugs. All receptors derive from a woman between 18 and 30 years old with Graves disease.

About this clonotype: A junction boundary mismatches the germline segment, possibly from a read error. This sequence joins TRBV4-3 and TRBJ2-3; 10 bases align to TRBD1. The germline gives CDR1 LGHNA, CDR2 YSLEER. This CDR3 contains 20 residues. CDR3 sequence reads: CASSQDRQGATLKITGTQYF. The CDR3, as DNA: TGCGCCAGCAGCCAAGATCGACAGGGGGCCACCCTAAAGATCACAGGTACGCAGTATTTT.

This clonotype was counted only a few times. The chain uses TRBV6-1 and TRBJ2-5; 9 nucleotides align to TRBD2. Per the germline V gene, CDR1 is MNHNS and CDR2 is SASEGT. V was clipped by 6 bases and J by 4 bases; unmatched bases: 6. The CDR3 has 14 residues. For the CDR3, the DNA is TGTGCCAGCAGCGAGGGACTAGCTCGAGAGACCCAGTACTTC. This sequence encodes CASSEGLARETQYF.

This clonotype was picked up many times. The chain couples TRBV28 to TRBJ1-1; no firm D call. The germline V gene encodes CDR1 MDHEN and CDR2 SYDVKM. The CDR3 runs to 12 residues. The germline V and J ends were trimmed by 3 bases and 3 bases, with 5 bases remaining between them. CDR3 loop: CASSFYHTEAFF. In DNA form, the CDR3 reads TGTGCCAGCAGTTTTTACCACACTGAAGCTTTCTTT. Complete variable domain (other parts from reference TRBV28 and TRBJ1-1): DVKVTQSSRYLVKRTGEKVFLECVQDMDHENMFWYRQDPGLGLRLIYFSYDVKMKEKGDIPEGYSVSREKKERFSLILESASTNQTSMYLCASSFYHTEAFFGQGTRLTVV.

This clonotype has more than one count but fewer than ten. The genes are TRBV20-1 and TRBJ1-6; D is uncertain. Trimming left V 3 bases short and J 2 bases short, with 11 bases between. This CDR3 spans 15 amino acids. Germline V CDR1 and CDR2: DFQATT, SNEGSKA (reference sequence). This CDR3 is CSARGRPTYNSPLHF. The CDR3 region has the DNA TGCAGTGCTAGGGGCAGGCCTACCTATAATTCACCCCTCCACTTT.

At least ten counts were recorded for this clonotype. The chain employs TRBV12-3 or TRBV12-4 and TRBJ2-7, with D unresolved. The CDR3 covers 13 residues. V was trimmed by 3 bases and J by 5 bases, leaving 11 bases between them. CDR3 coding DNA: TGTGCCAGCAGTTTGGGGTTGTGGGACGAGCAGTACGTC. The encoded protein is CASSLGLWDEQYV.

The J gene is TRBJ1-5, the V gene TRBV5-1; possible D gene TRBD1, 5 bases. Germline-derived CDR1 and CDR2 are SGHRS and YFSETQ. Trimming cost V 4 bases and J 1 base, with 12 bases left between them. The CDR3 loop spans 15 amino acids. CDR3 loop: CASSLQDSSNQPQHF. Here the CDR3 DNA reads TGCGCCAGCAGCCTACAGGATTCGAGCAATCAGCCCCAGCATTTT.

This clonotype was observed a handful of times. The chain is built from TRBV7-2 and TRBJ1-2, with TRBD1 matching 8 bases. The CDR3 is made up of 12 amino acids. The germline V gene has CDR1 SGHTA and CDR2 FQGNSA. V lost 3 bases and J lost 10; bases outside the gene matches: 4. Here the CDR3 reads CASSLDRVYYTF. DNA of the CDR3: TGTGCCAGCAGCTTGGACAGGGTATACTACACCTTC. Variable domain in full (rest from reference TRBV7-2 and TRBJ1-2): GAGVSQSPSNKVTEKGKDVELRCDPISGHTALYWYRQSLGQGLEFLIYFQGNSAPDKSGLPSDRFSAERTGGSVSTLTIQRTQQEDSAVYLCASSLDRVYYTFGSGTRLTVV.

Ten or more counts support this clonotype. The genes are TRBV7-3 and TRBJ2-1; 14 nucleotides agree with TRBD2. CDR3 length: 13 amino acids. The ends lost 5 bases at V and 13 bases at J; junction bases unmatched: 4. The germline CDR1 and CDR2 sequences are SGHTA and FQGTGA. The CDR3 sequence is CASSTGTSGSQFF. In DNA, the CDR3 is TGTGCCAGCAGCACCGGGACTAGCGGGAGTCAGTTCTTC.

This clonotype was detected many times. This rearrangement joins TRBV6-5 to TRBJ1-5; 7 bases line up with TRBD1. The CDR3 extends over 16 amino acids. Trimming cost V 4 bases and J 0 bases; bases outside gene matches: 6. CDR1 is MNHEY and CDR2 is SVGAGI in the germline V gene. The CDR3 DNA reads TGTGCCAGCAGTTCCTACGACAGGGATAGCAATCAGCCCCAGCATTTT. Translated, it gives CASSSYDRDSNQPQHF.

This sequence joins TRBV7-9 and TRBJ2-7, with D perhaps TRBD1 (5 bases). Germline V CDR1 and CDR2: SEHNR, FQNEAQ (reference sequence). This CDR3 is built from 17 residues. V was cut by 0 bases and J by 1 base, with 16 bases left in between. The CDR3 coding sequence is TGTGCCAGCAGCTTAGCGTGCGCAGGGCGGTTGTCCTACGAGCAGTACGTC. Protein: CASSLACAGRLSYEQYV.

In this sample, this clonotype turned up many times. The chain has TRBV11-1 and TRBJ2-2; D gene uncertain. Per the germline V gene, CDR1 is SGHAT and CDR2 is FQDESV (reference sequence). Trimming left V 1 base short and J 0 bases short, with 6 bases between. CDR3 length: 15 amino acids. The CDR3 nucleotides are TGTGCCAGCAGCTTAGGAGGAGCGAACACCGGGGAGCTGTTTTTT. Protein sequence: CASSLGGANTGELFF.

This clonotype was recorded many times. The chain couples TRBV27 to TRBJ1-1, with no clear D. The CDR3 loop spans 13 amino acids. V was trimmed by 7 bases and J by 11 bases, leaving 20 bases between them. The germline gives CDR1 MNHEY, CDR2 SMNVEV (reference sequence). The CDR3 DNA follows: TGTGCCAGCACCCCGCGTGACAAAAATGAGGCTTTCTTT. Encoded protein: CASTPRDKNEAFF.

Ten or more counts support this clonotype. The rearrangement uses TRBV11-2 and TRBJ2-1, with a tentative D call TRBD2 (5 bases). With 0 bases removed from V and 5 bases from J, the gap between germline ends came to 17 bases. CDR1 is SGHAT, CDR2 FQNNGV, per germline. The CDR3 extends over 17 amino acids. CDR3 coding DNA: TGTGCCAGCAGCTTAGATAGGATAGCTGAGAGGGACAATGAGCAGTTCTTC. Protein product: CASSLDRIAERDNEQFF.

This clonotype appeared many times. This chain joins TRBV11-2 and TRBJ2-1; D might be TRBD1 (6 bases). Germline CDR1 is SGHAT and CDR2 is FQNNGV. V was pared by 6 bases and J by 4 bases, with 22 bases between. CDR3 length: 17 residues. Here the CDR3 reads CASRLTGPGQRYNEQFF. CDR3 in DNA: TGTGCCAGCAGATTAACAGGGCCAGGACAGAGATACAATGAGCAGTTCTTC.

This clonotype showed up many times. The chain carries TRBV7-9 and TRBJ2-7, with 7 positions matching TRBD2. The ends lost 1 base at V and 0 bases at J; junction bases unmatched: 6. Germline CDR1 SEHNR, CDR2 FQNEAQ (reference sequence). This CDR3 comprises 16 residues. The DNA for the CDR3 is TGTGCCAGCAGCTTAGGTTGGGGGGGTGGCTCCTACGAGCAGTACTTC. Encoded protein: CASSLGWGGGSYEQYF.

This clonotype was found many times. The chain has TRBV20-1 and TRBJ2-7; 10 positions agree with TRBD2. This CDR3 comprises 14 residues. V lost 6 bases and J lost 4; bases outside the gene matches: 9. CDR1 and CDR2 (germline): DFQATT, SNEGSKA (reference sequence). The CDR3 nucleotides are TGCAGTGCCTCAAAAAGCGGGAGGGTTTACGAGCAGTACTTC. Its protein product is CSASKSGRVYEQYF.

This clonotype was picked up many times. The rearrangement uses TRBV13 and TRBJ1-4; 7 nucleotides agree with TRBD1. V dropped 9 bases and J dropped 4; count of bases not matched to a gene: 5. The germline V gene encodes CDR1 PRHDT and CDR2 FYEKMQ (reference sequence). The CDR3 is 13 residues long. The CDR3 sequence: CASEDRSNEKLFF. CDR3 DNA sequence: TGTGCCAGTGAGGACAGGAGTAATGAAAAACTGTTTTTT.